This T cell receptor beta chain appears in the sequencing data of a study of T cell responses to AZD1222 COVID-19 vaccine. The assay was immunoSEQ multiplex PCR, and TCRdb's table has in-frame clones only and misses some. This sample carries about 110,000 clones, about 86% of them seen once, and the ten largest clones take roughly 3%. This CDR3 spans 15 amino acids. Deletions cut 0 bases from V and 0 bases from J, with 10 bases between. The germline V gene encodes CDR1 SGHDT and CDR2 YYEEEE. The chain uses TRBV5-6 and TRBJ2-7; D unresolved. Material: peripheral blood, obtained on day 0 of AZD1222 vaccination. The receptor was isolated from an adult in good health. Here the CDR3 reads CASSLDPSSSYEQYF. The CDR3 bases are TGTGCCAGCAGCTTGGATCCGTCGAGCTCCTACGAGCAGTACTTC.